This note documents a single T cell receptor (beta chain) sequence. RNA transcripts gave rise to amplified TCR beta CDR3 regions. The HTBI set primed first-round TCR CDR3 RT-PCR. TCRdb called the multiplex PCR reads again in MiXCR, with one record for every CDR3 protein. The table lists about 710,000 distinct CDR3 sequences, roughly 15% of them singletons, with under 8.5% in the top ten. V shed 2 bases and J 2 bases; nucleotides not matched to a gene: 3. Germline loops: CDR1 KGHDR, CDR2 SFDVKD. This CDR3 region has 16 residues. The data were taken from a study of T cells in Graves' hyperthyroidism and ophthalmopathy. Investigators excluded patients with uncontrolled infection, other autoimmune disease, pregnancy or lactation.

This chain connects TRBV24-1 to TRBJ2-3, with TRBD2 matching over 10 bases. The TCR originated in a man aged 18 to 30 with Graves' hyperthyroidism. Sequencing input: blood. The CDR3 spells CATSDSTSGFTDTQYF. CDR3 bases: TGTGCCACCAGTGATTCGACTAGCGGGTTCACAGATACGCAGTATTTT.